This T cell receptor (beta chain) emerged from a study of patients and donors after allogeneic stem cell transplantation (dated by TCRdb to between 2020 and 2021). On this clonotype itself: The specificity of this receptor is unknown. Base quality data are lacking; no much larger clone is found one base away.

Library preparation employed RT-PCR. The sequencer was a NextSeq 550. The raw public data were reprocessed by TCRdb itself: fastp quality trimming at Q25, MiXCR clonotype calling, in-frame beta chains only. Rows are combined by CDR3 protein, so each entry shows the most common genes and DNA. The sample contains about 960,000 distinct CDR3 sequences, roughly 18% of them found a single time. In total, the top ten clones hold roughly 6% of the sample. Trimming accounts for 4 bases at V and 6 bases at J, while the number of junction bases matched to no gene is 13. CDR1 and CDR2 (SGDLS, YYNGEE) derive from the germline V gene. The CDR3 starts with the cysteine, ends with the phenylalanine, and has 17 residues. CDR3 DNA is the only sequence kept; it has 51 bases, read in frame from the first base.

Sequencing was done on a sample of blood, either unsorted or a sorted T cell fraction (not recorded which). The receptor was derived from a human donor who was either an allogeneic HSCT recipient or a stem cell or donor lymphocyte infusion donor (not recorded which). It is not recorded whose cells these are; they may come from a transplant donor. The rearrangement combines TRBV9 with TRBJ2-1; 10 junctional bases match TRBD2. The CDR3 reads CASSYTIRASGSNEQFF. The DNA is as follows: TGTGCCAGCAGCTACACAATTAGGGCTAGCGGGAGCAATGAGCAGTTCTTC.